This T cell receptor beta chain was captured in a study of T cell responses to AZD1222 COVID-19 vaccine. Whole-study results and caveats: Of the AZD1222 recipients, only 5 or 6 were seropositive at baseline. No repertoire was sampled before or during the peak T cell response, only after it. Rises in breadth and depth of Spike-specific TCRs came after two AZD1222 doses.

CDR1 is SGHTA, CDR2 FQGNSA, per germline. V was shortened by 3 bases and J by 0 bases, with 9 bases between the two germline ends. The CDR3 has 15 residues. Clones were sequenced by immunoSEQ multiplex PCR, and TCRdb holds only the in-frame ones, with some missing. The profile shows about 160,000 clones, around 92% of them singletons. For this clone: Antigen specificity is unknown.

The V call is TRBV7-2, the J call TRBJ2-1, with unresolved D. The receptor comes from an adult in good health. Sequenced material: peripheral blood, taken on day 0 of MenACWY control vaccination. The CDR3: CASSFGMSSYNEQFF. In DNA form, the CDR3 reads TGTGCCAGCAGCTTTGGGATGAGCTCCTACAATGAGCAGTTCTTC.